This TCR beta chain derives from a study of blood T cell repertoires in COVID-19. V shed 0 bases, J shed 4 bases, and the junction held 2 bases outside the gene matches. Looked up from germline, CDR1 is MNHEY and CDR2 is SVGAGI. The CDR3 totals 14 residues. The data were produced by immunoSEQ multiplex PCR, yet TCRdb's version contains in-frame clones alone and is incomplete. Found here are 350,000 to 450,000 clones, less than 90% of them singletons; the top ten hold roughly 7.1%. The chain carries TRBV6-5 and TRBJ1-1, with 7 positions matching TRBD1. The sequence was obtained from a woman aged 55-69 years with COVID-19, enrolled during active disease. Sequenced input: peripheral blood. The CDR3 here is CASSYSGGFTEAFF. The CDR3 bases are TGTGCCAGCAGTTACTCAGGGGGCTTCACTGAAGCTTTCTTT.